This is a list of T cell receptor beta chains from one sample in a study of cytomegalovirus exposure and HLA in healthy donors. Sequencing used immunoSEQ multiplex PCR; TCRdb keeps in-frame clones, though not all of them. Counted here are about 180,000 clones, 80% occurring once; the ten biggest clones make up more than 5%. The sample comprised PBMCs. The receptors come from a man aged 35-49 years in good health and CMV-seronegative. CDR3s include the opening cysteine and the closing phenylalanine or tryptophan. Each record gives: V gene, D gene, J gene, clone size, CDR3 DNA, CDR3 protein. The D gene is left open where the match is weak. Clone sizes are given selectively: once, few, many, or a class where the clone is expanded.

TRBV18	-	TRBJ2-7	-	TGTGCCAGCTCACCCACGCAGCGGGTCGCCTATTCCTACGAGCAGTACTTC	CASSPTQRVAYSYEQYF
TRBV2	-	TRBJ2-7	-	TGTGCCAGCAGTTCCAACTCCTACGAGCAGTACTTC	CASSSNSYEQYF
TRBV19	-	TRBJ1-5	-	TGTGCCAGTAGTACGCAGGGTTATCATCAGCCCCAGCATTTT	CASSTQGYHQPQHF
TRBV19	-	TRBJ2-6	-	TGTGCCAGTAGTGAACGGGTAGCTGGGGCCAACGTCCTGACTTTC	CASSERVAGANVLTF
TRBV5-1	-	TRBJ2-5	-	TGCGCCAGCAGCTTGGCGCGAGAGACCCAGTACTTC	CASSLARETQYF
TRBV18	TRBD1	TRBJ2-7	few	TGTGCCAGCTGGACCGGGACAGGTCATTACGAGCAGTACTTC	CASWTGTGHYEQYF
TRBV11-3	-	TRBJ2-1	few	TGTGCCAGCAGCGAGACTAGCAATGAGCAGTTCTTC	CASSETSNEQFF
TRBV11-2	-	TRBJ1-1	-	TGTGCCAGCAGCTTCGAGCAGAGGTCTGAAGCTTTCTTT	CASSFEQRSEAFF
TRBV4-1	-	TRBJ1-1	few	TGCGCCAGCAGCCTTCTCAGGGCCGGCACTGAAGCTTTCTTT	CASSLLRAGTEAFF
TRBV19	-	TRBJ2-7	-	TGTGCCAGTAGCCCCCCGGGTTACGAGCAGTACTTC	CASSPPGYEQYF
TRBV10-1	-	TRBJ2-7	once	TGCGCCAGCAGAAAGGAGGGAGAGTACGAGCAGTACTTC	CASRKEGEYEQYF
TRBV29-1	-	TRBJ1-1	-	TGCAGCGGAGGAGGGATGTCTACTGAAGCTTTCTTT	CSGGGMSTEAFF
TRBV7-3	TRBD1	TRBJ1-2	once	TGTGCCAGCAGCTCCGGGACAGGGGTCGAGGGAGGCTACACCTTC	CASSSGTGVEGGYTF
TRBV10-3	-	TRBJ2-1	-	TGTGCCATCAACCCGGACCAGGGCCACAATGAGCAGTTCTTC	CAINPDQGHNEQFF
TRBV7-8	TRBD2	TRBJ2-7	-	TGTGCCAGCAGCTTAGTTATGCGGGAGGATAACGAGCAGTACTTC	CASSLVMREDNEQYF
TRBV6-5	-	TRBJ1-4	-	TGTGCCAGCAGCTCTGGACAGCCAACTAATGAAAAACTGTTTTTT	CASSSGQPTNEKLFF
TRBV6-1	TRBD1	TRBJ1-1	-	TGTGCCAGCAGTGGGACAGGGGGCACGACGAACACTGAAGCTTTCTTT	CASSGTGGTTNTEAFF